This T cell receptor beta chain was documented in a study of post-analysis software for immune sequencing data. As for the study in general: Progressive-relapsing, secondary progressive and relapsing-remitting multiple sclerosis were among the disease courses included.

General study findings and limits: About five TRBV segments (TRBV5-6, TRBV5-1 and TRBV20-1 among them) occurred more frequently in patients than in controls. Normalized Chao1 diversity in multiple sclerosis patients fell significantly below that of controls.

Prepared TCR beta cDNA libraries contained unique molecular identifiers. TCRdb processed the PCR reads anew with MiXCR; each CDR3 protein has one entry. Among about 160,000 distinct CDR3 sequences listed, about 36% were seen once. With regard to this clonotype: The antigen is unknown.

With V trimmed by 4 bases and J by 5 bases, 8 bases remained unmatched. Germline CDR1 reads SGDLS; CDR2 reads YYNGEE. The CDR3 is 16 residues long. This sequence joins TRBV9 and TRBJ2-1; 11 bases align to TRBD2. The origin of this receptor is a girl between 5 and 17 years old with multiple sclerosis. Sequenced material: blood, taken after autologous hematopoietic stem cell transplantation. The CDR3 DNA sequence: TGTGCCAGCAGCAAATCCGGGACTAGCGGCCACAATGAGCAGTTCTTC. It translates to CASSKSGTSGHNEQFF.